This T cell receptor beta chain was sequenced for a study of blood T cell repertoires in COVID-19. Study overall: Donors in the United States, Italy and Spain gave samples during acute or convalescent COVID-19. PBMCs, B-cell-depleted T cells, or T cells provided the cDNA or gDNA that made up the material.

In the original analysis: Estimation of nucleated cell counts was performed using reference gene primer amplification. The data were produced by immunoSEQ multiplex PCR, yet TCRdb's version contains in-frame clones alone and is incomplete. V and J calls and clone size are given by that table; D and trimming were obtained from the DNA. The profile shows roughly 240,000 clones, more than 70% of them singletons. While infection was still active, Seattle patients were enrolled and then followed longitudinally. Trimming took 3 bases from V and 7 from J; bases not matched to a gene: 8. Germline V gives CDR1 KGHSH, CDR2 LQKENI. CDR3 size: 14 residues.

The chain joins TRBV18 to TRBJ2-7; TRBD1 matches 8 bases. The sequence came from an elderly woman with COVID-19, enrolled during active disease. The sequenced sample was peripheral blood. The chain's CDR3 is CASSPSRTGYEQYV. The CDR3 DNA is TGTGCCAGCTCACCCTCGCGGACAGGGTATGAGCAGTACGTC.